One sample yielded the 6 T cell receptor beta chains listed below, sequenced in a study of breast tumors, draining lymph nodes, adjacent tissues. TCRdb redid the calling of the multiplex PCR reads with MiXCR, one entry per CDR3 protein. The sample has about 47,000 distinct CDR3 sequences, more than 20% seen once. Specimen: breast tumor tissue. All receptors derive from a female donor with breast cancer. Some clones in this sample may be carry-over from other donors' samples.

This clonotype has ten or more counts. V gene TRBV9 combines with J gene TRBJ1-4, with 7 positions matching TRBD1. The V segment lost 4 bases and the J segment 5 bases; nucleotides outside the gene matches: 5. Germline values: CDR1 SGDLS, CDR2 YYNGEE. The CDR3 consists of 14 residues. CDR3: CASSPEQGNEKLFF. CDR3 DNA sequence: TGTGCCAGCAGCCCTGAACAGGGGAATGAAAAACTGTTTTTT. Complete variable domain (other parts from reference TRBV9 and TRBJ1-4): DSGVTQTPKHLITATGQRVTLRCSPRSGDLSVYWYQQSLDQGLQFLIQYYNGEERAKGNILERFSAQQFPDLHSELNLSSLELGDSALYFCASSPEQGNEKLFFGSGTQLSVL.

This clonotype was seen at least ten times. The chain is built from TRBV9 and TRBJ2-7; D unclear. V shed 1 base and J shed 5 bases, with 10 bases lying between them. The germline V gene has CDR1 SGDLS and CDR2 YYNGEE. There are 13 residues in the CDR3. CDR3 in amino acids: CASSVSLQDEQYF. Here the CDR3 DNA reads TGTGCCAGCAGCGTAAGTCTACAAGACGAGCAGTACTTC.

This chain connects TRBV28 to TRBJ2-7; either TRBD1 or TRBD2 may fit D (5 bases each). CDR1 is MDHEN and CDR2 is SYDVKM in the germline V gene. The CDR3 has 14 residues. Trimming stripped 5 bases from V and 2 bases from J, with 13 bases between. The CDR3 reads CASSRSQGAYEQYF. For the CDR3, the DNA is TGTGCCAGCAGTCGCTCGCAGGGAGCCTACGAGCAGTACTTC.

This clonotype appeared many times. This chain connects TRBV7-8 to TRBJ2-1; TRBD1 might be the D (6 bases). Trimming shortened V by 4 bases and J by 8 bases, and 18 bases separated the two germline ends. This CDR3 has 15 amino acids. CDR1 SGHVS and CDR2 FQNEAQ come from the germline V gene. The chain's CDR3 is CASSSQGYWGYEQFF. In nucleotides, the CDR3 is TGTGCCAGCAGCTCACAGGGTTATTGGGGATATGAGCAGTTCTTC.

This chain connects TRBV29-1 to TRBJ1-1, with 9 bases matching TRBD1. Germline assignment: CDR1 SQVTM and CDR2 ANQGSEA. Trimming cost V 6 bases and J 2 bases; bases outside gene matches: 1. This CDR3 has 12 residues. This CDR3 is CSVGQGNTEAFF. The CDR3 bases are TGCAGCGTGGGACAGGGCAACACTGAAGCTTTCTTT.

The chain couples TRBV3-1 to TRBJ2-3, with D possibly being TRBD1 (6 bases). The CDR3 contains 16 residues. Germline V gene lookup returns CDR1 LGHDT and CDR2 YNNKEL (reference sequence). V was clipped by 1 base and J by 2 bases, with 13 bases between them. The CDR3 DNA follows: TGTGCCAGCAGCCAAGCCCGGACAGAACCCACAGATACGCAGTATTTT. Translating it yields CASSQARTEPTDTQYF.